Listed below are T cell receptor beta chains from one sample, sequenced in a study of T cell changes during pregnancy in multiple sclerosis. Using immunoSEQ multiplex PCR, the repertoire was profiled, and TCRdb retains in-frame clones only, with some absent. The sample lists 55,000 to 80,000 clones; approximately 94% were seen once. This specimen consisted of CD8+ T cells from peripheral blood mononuclear cells, obtained in the second trimester of pregnancy. Source of these receptors: a female donor with multiple sclerosis, enrolled in a pregnancy study. CDR3s include the opening cysteine and the closing phenylalanine or tryptophan. The D gene is left open where the match is weak. Size tells how often a clone was seen (once, few, many) or the class of an expanded clone, and some rows leave it out.

J,D,size,V,CDR3,DNA
TRBJ2-5,TRBD2,once,TRBV5-1,CASSYGTSSQETQYF,TGCGCCAGCAGCTACGGGACTAGCAGTCAAGAGACCCAGTACTTC
TRBJ2-7,TRBD1,once,TRBV29-1,CSVGQGSMTTYEQYF,TGCAGCGTTGGACAGGGGTCGATGACTACCTACGAGCAGTACTTC
TRBJ1-1,TRBD1,few,TRBV4-1,CASSPSWDSEAFF,TGCGCCAGCAGCCCGAGTTGGGACAGTGAAGCTTTCTTT
TRBJ2-7,TRBD1,.,TRBV7-9,CASSSRGDRSYEQYF,TGTGCCAGCAGCTCTAGAGGGGACAGATCCTACGAGCAGTACTTC
TRBJ1-1,.,.,TRBV30,CAWKQGWTEAFF,TGTGCCTGGAAGCAGGGTTGGACTGAAGCTTTCTTT
TRBJ1-4,.,.,TRBV9,CASSPRWGLLFF,TGTGCCAGCAGCCCCCGGTGGGGCCTACTGTTTTTT
TRBJ2-6,.,.,TRBV15,CATRPRMGSGANVLTF,TGTGCCACCAGACCGAGAATGGGGAGTGGGGCCAACGTCCTGACTTTC
TRBJ1-1,.,.,TRBV27,CASRTGQYNTEAFF,TGTGCCAGCAGAACCGGACAGTATAACACTGAAGCTTTCTTT
TRBJ2-2,TRBD2,.,TRBV19,CASSIIAGLNTGELFF,TGTGCCAGTAGTATAATAGCGGGACTTAACACCGGGGAGCTGTTTTTT
TRBJ2-7,.,once,TRBV27,CASSLSGSYEQYF,TGTGCCAGCAGTTTGAGCGGATCCTACGAGCAGTACTTC